The entry that follows covers one TCR beta chain sequence. Its antigen is unidentified. The record originates from a study of shared clonotypes between healthy human individuals. Genomic DNA per cell subset filled all wells of several immunoSEQ plates. Generated by immunoSEQ multiplex PCR, the TCRdb table keeps only in-frame clones and is missing some. The sample has a few million clones; around nine tenths are singletons. Regarding the study as a whole: Among donors, the sharing of clonotypes was expected to be influenced by sequencing depth.

The study enrolled healthy HIV-negative adults without recent acute infections or vaccinations as donors. The sequencing input was naive CD4+ T cells sorted from blood. The subset: CD45RA+ positively selected. This receptor was identified in a man aged 18-30 years in good health.

DNA of the CDR3: TGCGCCAGCAGTCAGGACAGTTCCTATCAGCCCCAGCATTTT. This gives the protein CASSQDSSYQPQHF. The chain joins TRBV5-1 to TRBJ1-5; a possible D gene is TRBD1 (6 bases). The CDR3 covers 14 residues. Germline V gene data show CDR1 as SGHRS and CDR2 as YFSETQ. V shed 5 bases and J shed 5 bases, with 14 bases lying between them.